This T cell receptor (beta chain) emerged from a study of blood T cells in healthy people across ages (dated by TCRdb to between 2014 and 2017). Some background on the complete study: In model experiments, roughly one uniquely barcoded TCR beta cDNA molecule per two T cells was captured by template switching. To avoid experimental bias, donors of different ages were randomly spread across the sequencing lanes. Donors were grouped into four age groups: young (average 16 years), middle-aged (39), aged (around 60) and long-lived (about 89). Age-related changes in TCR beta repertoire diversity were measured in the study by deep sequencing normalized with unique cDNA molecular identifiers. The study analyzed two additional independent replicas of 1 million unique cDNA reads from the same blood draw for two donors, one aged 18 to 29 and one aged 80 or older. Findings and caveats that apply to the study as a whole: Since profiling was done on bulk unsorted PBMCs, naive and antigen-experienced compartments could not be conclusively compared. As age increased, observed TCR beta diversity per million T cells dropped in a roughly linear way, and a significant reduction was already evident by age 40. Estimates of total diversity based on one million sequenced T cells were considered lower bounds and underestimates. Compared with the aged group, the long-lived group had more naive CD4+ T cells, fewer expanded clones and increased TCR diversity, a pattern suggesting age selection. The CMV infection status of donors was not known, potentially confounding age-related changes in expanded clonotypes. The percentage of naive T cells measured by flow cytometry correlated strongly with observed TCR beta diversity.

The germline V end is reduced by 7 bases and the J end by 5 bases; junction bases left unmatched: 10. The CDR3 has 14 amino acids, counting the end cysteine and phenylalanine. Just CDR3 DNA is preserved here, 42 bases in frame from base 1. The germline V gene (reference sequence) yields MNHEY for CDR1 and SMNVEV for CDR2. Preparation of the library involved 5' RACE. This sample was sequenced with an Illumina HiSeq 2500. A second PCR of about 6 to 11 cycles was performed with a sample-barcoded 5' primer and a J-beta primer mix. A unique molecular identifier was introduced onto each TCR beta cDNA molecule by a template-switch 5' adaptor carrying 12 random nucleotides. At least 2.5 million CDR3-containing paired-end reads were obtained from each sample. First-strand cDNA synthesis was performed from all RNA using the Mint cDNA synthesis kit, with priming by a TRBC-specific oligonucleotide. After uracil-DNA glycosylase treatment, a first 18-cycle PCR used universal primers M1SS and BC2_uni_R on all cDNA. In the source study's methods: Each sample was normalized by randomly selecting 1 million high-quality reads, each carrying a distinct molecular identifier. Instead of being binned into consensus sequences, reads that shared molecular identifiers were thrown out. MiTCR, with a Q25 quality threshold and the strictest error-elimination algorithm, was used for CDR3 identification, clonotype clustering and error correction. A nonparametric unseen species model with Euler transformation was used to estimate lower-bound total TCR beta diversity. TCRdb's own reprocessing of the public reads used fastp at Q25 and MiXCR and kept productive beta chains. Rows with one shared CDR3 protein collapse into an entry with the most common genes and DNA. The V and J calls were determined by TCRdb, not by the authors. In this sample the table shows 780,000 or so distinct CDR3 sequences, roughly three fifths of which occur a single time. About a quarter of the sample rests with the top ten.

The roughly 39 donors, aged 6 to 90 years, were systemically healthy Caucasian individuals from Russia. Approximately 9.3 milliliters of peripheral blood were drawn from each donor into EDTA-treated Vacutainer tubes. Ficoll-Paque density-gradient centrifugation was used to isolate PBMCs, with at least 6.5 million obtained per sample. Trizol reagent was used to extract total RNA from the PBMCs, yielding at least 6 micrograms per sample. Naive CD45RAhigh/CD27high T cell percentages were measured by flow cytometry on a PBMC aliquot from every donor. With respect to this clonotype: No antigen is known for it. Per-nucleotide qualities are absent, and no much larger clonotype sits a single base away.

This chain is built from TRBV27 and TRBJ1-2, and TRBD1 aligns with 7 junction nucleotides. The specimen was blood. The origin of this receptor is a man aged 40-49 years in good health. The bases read TGTGCCAGCAAGCTAGACAGGGCGACGTATGGCTACACCTTC. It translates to CASKLDRATYGYTF.